This TCR beta chain was profiled in a study of blood T cell repertoires in COVID-19. About the study: The United States, Italy and Spain provided the acute and convalescent COVID-19 samples. From T cells, B-cell-depleted T cells, or PBMCs came the material, which was cDNA or gDNA.

The CDR3 is 15 amino acids. Per the germline V gene, CDR1 is MDHEN and CDR2 is SYDVKM. V lost 3 bases and J 0 bases, leaving 8 bases between the germline ends. In the study's own analysis: By means of reference gene primer amplification, nucleated cell counts were estimated. Using immunoSEQ multiplex PCR, the repertoire was profiled, and TCRdb retains in-frame clones only, with some absent. V and J calls and clone size follow that table, whereas D and trimming were derived from the DNA. This table has fewer than 150,000 clones, 75% to 90% appearing once. The V and J genes are TRBV28 and TRBJ2-2, with D possibly TRBD2 on 5 matching bases. Sample: peripheral blood. The source of this sequence is a woman older than 75 with acute or convalescent COVID-19. In nucleotides, the CDR3 is TGTGCCAGCAGTTTCCCCGGGACGAACACCGGGGAGCTGTTTTTT. Translated, it gives CASSFPGTNTGELFF.